Below are 16 T cell receptor beta chains sequenced from a single sample in a study of CD8+ T cells in alopecia areata. Cells from pooled cutaneous lymph nodes were sorted by CD4, CD8alpha, NKG2D, NKG2ACE and other markers. cDNA prepared by RNA extraction and subsequent reverse transcription served as the template for sequencing. TCRdb keeps only in-frame clones here, not all; method: immunoSEQ multiplex PCR. Found here are about 9,100 clones, no singletons; the ten largest cover 19%. Sequencing was carried out using CD8+ T cells sorted from a lymph node. These receptors all stem from a C3H/HeJ mouse with alopecia areata. Strain haplotype (MHC): H2-k.

This clone was seen many times. Any gene name here is a mouse gene name. CDR3 residues: CASRDRGKTEVFF. The CDR3 bases that were read are TGTGCTAGCAGGGACAGGGGGAAAACA. V is TRBV17 and J is TRBJ1-1, with 10 nucleotides matching TRBD1. The read finishes 4 residues shy of the CDR3 end, and the germline J gene is used to complete it. CDR3 size: 13 residues. Germline V gives CDR1 MNHDT, CDR2 YYDKIL.

In its sample, this clone was seen many times. Gene and germline names: mouse. The CDR3 sequence: CASSPRLGGSYEQYF. Partial CDR3 DNA: TGTGCCAGCAGCCCTCGACTGGGGGGCTCCTAT. The chain carries TRBV5 and TRBJ2-7; 10 nucleotides align to TRBD2. The read ends 4 residues early relative to the CDR3; the germline J gene fills the gap. J was trimmed by 0 bases and V by 4 bases; bases with no gene match: 3. The CDR3 has 15 residues. Germline V gene lookup returns CDR1 LGHNA and CDR2 YNLKQL (reference sequence).

On this clone: Gene names denote mouse genes. The sequence runs out 4 residues before the end of the CDR3; the remainder is reconstructed from the germline J gene. The chain employs TRBV31 and TRBJ1-1; a possible D gene is TRBD1 (6 bases). The length of the CDR3 is 15 residues. V was shortened by 0 bases and J by 0 bases, with 11 bases between the two germline ends. In germline, CDR1 is GKSSPN, CDR2 SITVG. CDR3 sequence reads: CAWSLTGHPNTEVFF. The covered CDR3 bases are TGTGCCTGGAGTCTAACGGGACACCCAAACACA.

This clone appeared many times. Each gene name is a mouse one. The read comes to an end 4 residues before the CDR3 does, leaving the germline J gene to fill in the end. The chain has TRBV31 and TRBJ2-1; TRBD2 aligns across 11 bases. The CDR3 extends over 14 amino acids. Germline-derived CDR1 and CDR2 are GKSSPN and SITVG. The CDR3 DNA, read in part, is TGTGCCTGGAGTCTATGGGACTGGGGGGCT. Translating it yields CAWSLWDWGA. The whole CDR3 sequence is CAWSLWDWGAEQFF.

This clone was observed a few times. Gene names refer to mouse genes. The CDR3 DNA, read in part, is TGTGCCAGCGGTGAATGGAACTCC. Residues: CASGEWNS. The CDR3 reads in full as CASGEWNSDYTF. The chain uses TRBV13-2 and TRBJ1-2; no clear D gene. The read ends 4 residues before the CDR3 terminus; that terminus is restored from the germline J gene. The V end lost 2 bases, the J end lost 2 bases, and 4 bases lay between the germline ends. Germline assignment: CDR1 NNHNN and CDR2 SYGAGS (reference sequence). CDR3 length: 12 residues.

This clone was counted many times. Gene labels here are mouse ones. The read gets to within 3 residues of the CDR3 end, and the germline J gene fills in the rest. The chain uses TRBV13-3 and TRBJ1-6; D perhaps matches TRBD1 (6 bases). TRBJ1-6 is known as an ORF, though its function is uncertain. Germline-derived CDR1 and CDR2 are NNHDY and SYVADS. V was clipped by 1 base and J by 7 bases, with 9 bases between them. The CDR3 is made up of 14 amino acids. The CDR3 bases that were read are TGTGCCAGCAGTGATTGGGACACAAATTCGCCC. Translation: CASSDWDTNSP. The complete CDR3 reads CASSDWDTNSPLYF.

This clone was seen ten or more times. Mouse gene names and germline throughout. Read coverage stops 4 residues before the CDR3 terminus; the germline J gene supplies the remainder. This sample includes further DNA sequences coding for the same CDR3. The chain uses TRBV19 and TRBJ2-1; D remains ambiguous. Germline assignment: CDR1 FNHDT and CDR2 SITEND (reference sequence). Between the trimmed V and J ends, which lost 0 bases and 0 bases, there was a span of 4 bases. This CDR3 has 14 residues. The covered CDR3 bases are TGTGCCAGCAGTATAGACAATAACTATGCT. Its protein is CASSIDNNYA. The complete CDR3 reads CASSIDNNYAEQFF.

A word on this clone: Mouse germline and gene names are used. The missing CDR3 end, 4 residues past where the read stops, is filled in from the germline J gene. The rearrangement joins TRBV31 to TRBJ2-3, with TRBD2 matching over 9 bases. V was clipped by 0 bases and J by 0 bases; unmatched bases: 7. This CDR3 is 17 amino acids long. Germline V CDR1 and CDR2: GKSSPN, SITVG. CDR3 bases read: TGTGCCTGGAGTCTCTCTGGGGGGGACCTTAGTGCAGAA. Residues: CAWSLSGGDLSAE. The full CDR3 protein is CAWSLSGGDLSAETLYF.

This clone was picked up many times. The genes and germline here are from mouse. Sequencing ends 4 residues short of the CDR3 end; the germline J gene provides the rest. The chain employs TRBV13-1 and TRBJ2-7; TRBD2 aligns across 9 bases. The CDR3 length is 14 residues. The germline gives CDR1 NSHNY, CDR2 SYGAGN. CDR3 bases read: TGTGCCAGCAGTGAGCGCTGGGGGGGATAT. This encodes CASSERWGGY. The entire CDR3 reads CASSERWGGYEQYF.

Ten or more counts support this clone. The genes and germline here are from mouse. The CDR3 end lies 4 residues beyond the end of the read and is filled in from the germline J gene. This chain joins TRBV13-2 and TRBJ2-5, with D perhaps matching TRBD2 (7 bases). Germline lookup yields CDR1 NNHNN and CDR2 SYGAGS (reference sequence). The CDR3 runs to 14 residues. CDR3 protein: CASGDARGADTQYF. The CDR3 DNA, read in part, is TGTGCCAGCGGTGATGCTCGGGGGGCTGAC.

This clone has at least ten counts. Genes here carry mouse names. The CDR3 end falls 4 residues outside the read, so it is completed with the germline J gene. The chain couples TRBV13-3 to TRBJ2-1, with TRBD2 identical over 12 bases. V was pared by 3 bases and J by 3 bases, with 1 base of the junction left unmatched. The germline V gene has CDR1 NNHDY and CDR2 SYVADS. The CDR3 contains 15 residues. CDR3 residues: CASSGDWGAYAEQFF. The CDR3 DNA, read in part, is TGTGCCAGCAGTGGGGACTGGGGGGCCTATGCT.

This clone has ten or more counts. Gene labels here are mouse ones. The read falls 4 residues short of the CDR3 end, and the missing part is taken from the germline J gene. This chain links TRBV13-3 with TRBJ1-1; D is perhaps TRBD1 (6 bases). This CDR3 region has 15 residues. Germline V gene data show CDR1 as NNHDY and CDR2 as SYVADS. The chain's CDR3 is CASSPSTGGAGEVFF. CDR3 DNA, as far as it was read: TGTGCCAGCAGTCCATCCACTGGGGGGGCGGGA.

This clone was seen many times. All gene names here are mouse names. The CDR3 is cut off 4 residues early in the read; its end comes from the germline J gene. V usage is TRBV13-2 and J usage is TRBJ2-7; 8 bases agree with TRBD1. CDR1 is NNHNN and CDR2 is SYGAGS in the germline V gene (reference sequence). CDR3 length equals 13 residues. The CDR3 sequence: CASGGTGPYEQYF. The CDR3 bases that were read are TGTGCCAGCGGTGGGACAGGGCCATAT.

By proportion, this clone is medium-sized. Mouse gene names and germline throughout. CDR3 sequence reads: CASSDLGQGGAETLYF. The sequenced CDR3 bases are TGTGCCAGCAGTGATCTGGGACAGGGAGGTGCAGAA. This chain joins TRBV13-1 and TRBJ2-3; 9 positions match TRBD1. The read stops 4 residues short of the end of the CDR3; the missing end is completed from the germline J gene. The CDR3 extends over 16 amino acids. Germline values: CDR1 NSHNY, CDR2 SYGAGN. Unmatched junction bases numbered 4, after V lost 1 base and J lost 1 base.

Many counts were recorded for this clone. Each gene name is a mouse one. The CDR3 end lies 4 residues beyond the end of the read and is filled in from the germline J gene. The chain joins TRBV19 to TRBJ2-1, with D possibly TRBD2 on 6 matching bases. The CDR3 length is 14 residues. Germline V CDR1 and CDR2: FNHDT, SITEND (reference sequence). Trimming took off 2 bases at V and 1 base at J, with 7 bases between the two ends. The part of the CDR3 DNA that was read is TGTGCCAGCAGTATCCTGGGGAACTATGCT. Translated: CASSILGNYA. The entire CDR3 protein reads CASSILGNYAEQFF.

This clone was observed at least ten times. Mouse gene names apply. The sequenced fragment ends 3 residues before the CDR3 boundary, so the rest is inferred from the germline J gene. The chain uses TRBV13-3 and TRBJ1-6, with 8 bases fitting TRBD1. TRBJ1-6 falls under the ORF class, with uncertain function. The CDR3 is made up of 13 amino acids. V lost 3 bases, J lost 9 bases, and 2 bases stayed unmatched. Germline-derived CDR1 and CDR2 are NNHDY and SYVADS. The CDR3: CASSGQGISPLYF. The DNA read from the CDR3 is TGTGCCAGCAGTGGACAGGGGATTTCGCCC.